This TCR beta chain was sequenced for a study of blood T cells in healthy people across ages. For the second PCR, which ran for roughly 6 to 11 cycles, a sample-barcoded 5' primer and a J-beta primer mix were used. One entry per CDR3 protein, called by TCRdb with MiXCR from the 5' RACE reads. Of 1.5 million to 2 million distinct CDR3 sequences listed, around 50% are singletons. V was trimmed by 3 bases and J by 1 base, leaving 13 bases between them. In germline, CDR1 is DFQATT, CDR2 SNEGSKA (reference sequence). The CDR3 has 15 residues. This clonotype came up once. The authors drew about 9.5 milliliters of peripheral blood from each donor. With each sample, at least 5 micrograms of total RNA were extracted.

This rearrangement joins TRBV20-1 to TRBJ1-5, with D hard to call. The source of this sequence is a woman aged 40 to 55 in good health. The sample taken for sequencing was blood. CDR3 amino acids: CSASFPLGSNQPQHF. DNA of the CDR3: TGCAGTGCTAGTTTCCCATTAGGGAGCAATCAGCCCCAGCATTTT.